What follows is one T cell receptor (beta chain) and its context. How the authors handled the data: For nucleated cells, counts were estimated from reference gene primer amplification. Produced via immunoSEQ multiplex PCR; TCRdb's table is partial and in-frame only. Clone size and the V and J calls come from that table; the DNA yielded D and trimming. The sample holds some 200,000 clones, approximately 87% seen once. This record belongs to a study of blood T cell repertoires in COVID-19. The TCR sequence derives from a woman younger than 35 who had recovered from COVID-19. The sample consisted of peripheral blood.

The CDR3 DNA follows: TGTGCCAGCAGCCAAGGATGGGGGGGCACTGAAGCTTTCTTT. This encodes CASSQGWGGTEAFF. V usage is TRBV14 and J usage is TRBJ1-1; maybe TRBD1 (5 bases). The CDR3 is 14 amino acids. Germline assignment: CDR1 SGHDN and CDR2 FVKESK. V was cut by 1 base and J by 4 bases, with 10 bases left in between.